The present entry profiles one T cell receptor (beta chain) with its context. The antigen is unknown. This specimen belongs to a study of blood T cells in healthy people across ages. PCR was performed a second time for about 7 to 11 cycles using a sample-barcoded 5' primer and a J-beta primer mix. MiXCR, run by TCRdb on the 5' RACE reads, gives a single entry per CDR3 protein. The sample gives 600,000 to 900,000 distinct CDR3 sequences, roughly 25% of which show up once; around 3% is in the top ten. Findings and limits, study-wide: Comparison with aged donors showed that long-lived donors had more naive CD4+ cells and higher diversity. Age advanced and TCR beta diversity per million T cells fell, roughly linearly.

The data were also submitted as part of a second study, on T cells of mothers and their children. As that study records: Sequencing revealed no T cell clones that were persistent and microchimeric.

The sequencing input was blood. This TCR was recovered from a boy younger than 18 in good health.

For the CDR3, the DNA is TGCAGCGTTGAGGATCGACTAGCGGGGGTTTACCATGAGCAGTTCTTC. Protein product: CSVEDRLAGVYHEQFF. The chain couples TRBV29-1 to TRBJ2-1; 12 positions agree with TRBD2. Germline V lookup: CDR1 SQVTM, CDR2 ANQGSEA. This CDR3 has 16 amino acids. J lost 8 bases, V lost 3 bases, and 11 bases had no gene match.